The 30 T cell receptor beta chains below were found in one sample sequenced in a study of cytomegalovirus exposure and HLA in healthy donors. 60 Vbeta and 13 Jbeta primers were used in PCR. Only in-frame clones appear in the TCRdb table, and some are missing; sequencing was by immunoSEQ multiplex PCR. The sample carries 85,000 to 100,000 clones, 60% to 85% recorded once. Sequenced: PBMCs. The receptors here all came from a man aged 60 to 69 in good health and CMV-seropositive.

V and J are TRBV28 and TRBJ1-4; TRBD1 matches 8 bases. J was trimmed by 2 bases and V by 5 bases; bases with no gene match: 10. The CDR3 is 17 residues long. Germline loops: CDR1 MDHEN, CDR2 SYDVKM. The CDR3 loop reads CASSRGQGRATNEKLFF. CDR3 nucleotide sequence: TGTGCCAGCAGTCGAGGACAGGGCCGAGCGACTAATGAAAAACTGTTTTTT. Complete variable domain (other parts from reference TRBV28 and TRBJ1-4): DVKVTQSSRYLVKRTGEKVFLECVQDMDHENMFWYRQDPGLGLRLIYFSYDVKMKEKGDIPEGYSVSREKKERFSLILESASTNQTSMYLCASSRGQGRATNEKLFFGSGTQLSVL.

This chain links TRBV7-8 with TRBJ2-7; D perhaps matches TRBD2 (5 bases). The CDR3 has 15 amino acids. V lost 3 bases and J lost 0, with 12 bases in between. Per the germline V gene, CDR1 is SGHVS and CDR2 is FQNEAQ. CDR3 in amino acids: CASSFEGTGSYEQYF. The CDR3 nucleotides are TGTGCCAGCAGCTTCGAGGGTACCGGCTCCTACGAGCAGTACTTC.

This chain links TRBV7-9 with TRBJ2-2, with 10 nucleotides matching TRBD2. The length of the CDR3 is 18 residues. The germline V gene encodes CDR1 SEHNR and CDR2 FQNEAQ (reference sequence). Germline trimming cut 1 base from V and 8 bases from J; bases unmatched to any gene: 13. The CDR3 DNA follows: TGTGCCAGCAGCTTAGTAAGGGGGCAGCGGGGGGGCACAGGGGAGCTGTTTTTT. This sequence encodes CASSLVRGQRGGTGELFF.

The CDR3 spells CASSPDSWVYGYTF. Here the CDR3 DNA reads TGTGCCAGTAGTCCGGACAGTTGGGTCTATGGCTACACCTTC. J is TRBJ1-2 and V is TRBV19; possible D gene TRBD1, 6 bases. Germline lookup yields CDR1 LNHDA and CDR2 SQIVND (reference sequence). The CDR3 runs to 14 residues. Deletions cut 5 bases from V and 4 bases from J, with 14 bases between. The entire variable domain, with the rest obtained from reference TRBV19 and TRBJ1-2, is as follows: DGGITQSPKYLFRKEGQNVTLSCEQNLNHDAMYWYRQDPGQGLRLIYYSQIVNDFQKGDIAEGYSVSREKKESFPLTVTSAQKNPTAFYLCASSPDSWVYGYTFGSGTRLTVV.

The chain combines TRBV9 with TRBJ2-1; D call uncertain. The CDR3 has 14 amino acids. The V end was cut by 0 bases, the J end by 8 bases, with 12 bases between. Germline CDR1 and CDR2: SGDLS and YYNGEE. The CDR3 region is CASSVGPWLDEQFF. The CDR3 DNA sequence: TGTGCCAGCAGCGTAGGGCCCTGGTTGGATGAGCAGTTCTTC.

The chain is built from TRBV28 and TRBJ2-5; 7 bases are a match to TRBD2. V shed 3 bases and J 2 bases; nucleotides not matched to a gene: 9. Germline assignment: CDR1 MDHEN and CDR2 SYDVKM. The CDR3 runs 16 residues. Here the CDR3 reads CASSLGGSGTQETQYF. DNA for the CDR3: TGTGCCAGCAGTTTGGGTGGGAGCGGGACGCAAGAGACCCAGTACTTC.

The CDR3 sequence is CASSFSGETQYF. For the CDR3, the DNA is TGTGCCAGCAGCTTTTCCGGGGAGACCCAGTACTTC. The rearrangement uses TRBV7-2 and TRBJ2-5; no clear D gene. Germline loops: CDR1 SGHTA, CDR2 FQGNSA. The V gene lost 3 bases and the J gene lost 5 bases, with 7 bases spanning the gap. The CDR3 is made up of 12 amino acids. The complete variable domain, with remaining parts taken from reference TRBV7-2 and TRBJ2-5, reads GAGVSQSPSNKVTEKGKDVELRCDPISGHTALYWYRQSLGQGLEFLIYFQGNSAPDKSGLPSDRFSAERTGGSVSTLTIQRTQQEDSAVYLCASSFSGETQYFGPGTRLLVL.

This chain uses TRBV4-3 with TRBJ1-1; a possible D gene is TRBD1 (6 bases). From germline, CDR1 is LGHNA and CDR2 YSLEER. Between the trimmed V and J ends, which lost 4 bases and 8 bases, there was a span of 11 bases. CDR3 length: 12 residues. CDR3 nucleotides: TGCGCCAGCAGCCTAGGGGGAATGGAAGCTTTCTTT. This encodes CASSLGGMEAFF.

The chain combines TRBV7-9 with TRBJ2-1; TRBD1 is a possible D gene (5 bases). The germline V gene has CDR1 SEHNR and CDR2 FQNEAQ (reference sequence). With 4 bases removed from V and 4 bases from J, the gap between germline ends came to 8 bases. This CDR3 contains 13 residues. The CDR3 DNA reads TGTGCCAGCAGCTCAGACAGATACAATGAGCAGTTCTTC. Translated, it gives CASSSDRYNEQFF.

This clone has more than one count but fewer than ten. The chain recombines TRBV9 with TRBJ2-1; D perhaps matches TRBD1 (5 bases). Trimming removed 5 bases from V and 9 bases from J, with 15 bases in between. The CDR3 sequence is 13 residues long. From germline, CDR1 is SGDLS and CDR2 YYNGEE. CDR3 in amino acids: CASSATGPTEQFF. The CDR3 DNA reads TGTGCCAGCAGTGCCACAGGCCCCACTGAGCAGTTCTTC.

The chain links TRBV10-1 to TRBJ2-5, with 9 bases that match TRBD2. The CDR3 is made up of 16 amino acids. Unmatched junction bases numbered 6, after V lost 0 bases and J lost 4 bases. Germline CDR1 WNHNN, CDR2 SYGVQD (reference sequence). CDR3 region: CASSESLRGGRETQYF. CDR3 nucleotides: TGCGCCAGCAGTGAGTCGTTGCGGGGGGGAAGAGAGACCCAGTACTTC.

J is TRBJ1-5 and V is TRBV10-3, with 8 bases fitting TRBD1. Per the germline V gene, CDR1 is ENHRY and CDR2 is SYGVKD. V shed 3 bases, J shed 2 bases, and the junction held 6 bases outside the gene matches. The CDR3 has 16 amino acids. CDR3 nucleotide sequence: TGTGCCATCAGTGAACCAGGGGGCGCGGGCAATCAGCCCCAGCATTTT. Translation: CAISEPGGAGNQPQHF.

This clone was observed once. This chain uses TRBV7-9 with TRBJ2-7, with D tentatively TRBD1 (6 bases). The V and J ends lost 4 bases and 5 bases respectively, with 18 bases between them. The CDR3 is 15 amino acids. Germline V gene data show CDR1 as SEHNR and CDR2 as FQNEAQ (reference sequence). The CDR3: CASSSTHRVVHEQYF. CDR3 nucleotide sequence: TGTGCCAGCAGCTCTACGCACAGGGTCGTCCACGAGCAGTACTTC.

The V call is TRBV21-1, the J call TRBJ1-4; the table's D call, TRBD1, was not checked against the DNA. TRBV21-1 represents a pseudogene. The CDR3 sequence is 20 residues long. The CDR3 protein is CASCSPWGRATCAFGEKLFF. DNA for the CDR3: TGTGCCAGCTGTAGTCCTTGGGGCAGGGCGACTTGTGCCTTCGGAGAAAAACTGTTTTTT.

CDR3 sequence reads: CASSLRPPGARTGELFF. CDR3 nucleotides: TGCGCCAGCAGCTTGAGGCCACCAGGGGCGAGGACCGGGGAGCTGTTTTTT. V and J are TRBV5-1 and TRBJ2-2; D is perhaps TRBD1 (6 bases). The V gene's germline CDR1 is SGHRS and CDR2 YFSETQ. Trimming stripped 1 base from V and 5 bases from J, with 18 bases between. This CDR3 spans 17 amino acids.

The rearrangement links TRBV19 to TRBJ2-7; 8 bases fit TRBD1. The germline gives CDR1 LNHDA, CDR2 SQIVND (reference sequence). With V trimmed by 1 base and J by 4 bases, 3 bases remained unmatched. The CDR3 has 14 amino acids. In DNA, the CDR3 is TGTGCCAGTAGTATAGGGACAGGGACGTACGAGCAGTACTTC. This codes for CASSIGTGTYEQYF.

This clone was observed a few times. J is TRBJ2-3 and V is TRBV10-2, with D tentatively TRBD1 (6 bases). Germline-derived CDR1 and CDR2 are WSHSY and SAAADI. Trimming left V 6 bases short and J 6 bases short, with 13 bases between. CDR3 size: 13 residues. The CDR3 DNA sequence: TGCGCCAGCAGACCACAGGGAAGGGATACGCAGTATTTT. This sequence encodes CASRPQGRDTQYF.

This sequence joins TRBV10-2 and TRBJ1-3; D is ambiguous. The CDR3 has 11 residues. The V end was cut by 6 bases, the J end by 7 bases, with 7 bases between. Germline assignment: CDR1 WSHSY and CDR2 SAAADI. As DNA, the CDR3 is TGCGCCAGCAGCCCCCAGAACACCATATATTTT. Encoded protein: CASSPQNTIYF.

This chain connects TRBV7-2 to TRBJ1-6; no clear D gene. Germline V gene sequence: CDR1 SGHTA, CDR2 FQGNSA. The CDR3 runs to 15 residues. Between the trimmed V and J ends, which lost 2 bases and 3 bases, there was a span of 8 bases. CDR3 region: CASSLRPGYNSPLHF. The CDR3 nucleotides are TGTGCCAGCAGCTTAAGACCGGGCTATAATTCACCCCTCCACTTT.

This chain links TRBV7-2 with TRBJ2-3, with 9 nucleotides matching TRBD1. Germline assignment: CDR1 SGHTA and CDR2 FQGNSA. The CDR3 runs to 17 residues. After removal of 4 bases from V and 6 bases from J, the junction contained 14 bases not matched to a gene. The CDR3 loop reads CASSSGGQGLLGDTQYF. In DNA, the CDR3 is TGTGCCAGCAGCTCCGGGGGACAGGGACTTCTAGGGGATACGCAGTATTTT. Full variable domain (outside the CDR3, taken from reference TRBV7-2 and TRBJ2-3): GAGVSQSPSNKVTEKGKDVELRCDPISGHTALYWYRQSLGQGLEFLIYFQGNSAPDKSGLPSDRFSAERTGGSVSTLTIQRTQQEDSAVYLCASSSGGQGLLGDTQYFGPGTRLTVL.

The CDR3 DNA is TGTGCCAGCAGCTTCGGAGGGGATGGCTACACCTTC. As protein: CASSFGGDGYTF. The chain combines TRBV7-9 with TRBJ1-2, with D maybe TRBD1 (5 bases). Looked up from germline, CDR1 is SEHNR and CDR2 is FQNEAQ (reference sequence). This CDR3 spans 12 amino acids. The V end lost 3 bases, the J end lost 6 bases, and 8 bases lay between the germline ends.

This sequence joins TRBV6-6 and TRBJ2-7, with TRBD1 identical over 7 bases. Trimming cost V 8 bases and J 3 bases; bases outside gene matches: 7. The CDR3 consists of 13 residues. Germline-derived CDR1 and CDR2 are MNHNY and SVGAGI (reference sequence). The CDR3 nucleotides are TGTGCCAGCCGGACAGGACAGTACTACGAGCAGTACTTC. This sequence encodes CASRTGQYYEQYF.

CDR3 protein: CATSRDYTGELFF. The CDR3 region has the DNA TGTGCCACCAGCAGAGACTACACCGGGGAGCTGTTTTTT. The chain employs TRBV15 and TRBJ2-2; D not certain. V lost 0 bases and J lost 3, with 2 bases in between. Germline assignment: CDR1 LNHNV and CDR2 YYDKDF (reference sequence). This CDR3 has 13 residues.

The chain recombines TRBV5-1 with TRBJ2-3, with 8 nucleotides matching TRBD1. CDR1 is SGHRS and CDR2 is YFSETQ in the germline V gene. This CDR3 is 16 amino acids long. V lost 4 bases to trimming and J lost 3 bases; unmatched junction nucleotides: 10. CDR3 DNA: TGCGCCAGCAGCCCCGGGACAGGTGGGGGGACAGATACGCAGTATTTT. It translates to CASSPGTGGGTDTQYF. The full variable domain, completed using reference TRBV5-1 and TRBJ2-3, is KAGVTQTPRYLIKTRGQQVTLSCSPISGHRSVSWYQQTPGQGLQFLFEYFSETQRNKGNFPGRFSGRQFSNSRSEMNVSTLELGDSALYLCASSPGTGGGTDTQYFGPGTRLTVL.

The V call is TRBV6-1, the J call TRBJ1-1; 8 positions match TRBD1. The CDR3 covers 15 residues. The germline CDR1 and CDR2 sequences are MNHNS and SASEGT. V shed 5 bases and J 0 bases; nucleotides not matched to a gene: 5. Here the CDR3 DNA reads TGTGCCAGCAGTCCCCAGGGGGCTTTGAACACTGAAGCTTTCTTT. Translation gives CASSPQGALNTEAFF.

The count of this clone is one. Mismatch with germline at one junction end may stem from a read error. The V and J genes are TRBV7-7 and TRBJ2-5; no definite D call. The J call may be wrong; the DNA end is better matched by TRBJ2-7. The CDR3 is 13 amino acids. CDR1 is SSHAT, CDR2 FNYEAQ, per germline (reference sequence). DNA of the CDR3: TGTGCTAGCAGCTTAGGGTCTGGGCTCGAGCAGTACTTC. Its protein product is CASSLGSGLEQYF.

The rearrangement joins TRBV6-5 to TRBJ1-2; TRBD1 aligns across 7 bases. Trimming cost V 7 bases and J 1 base; bases outside gene matches: 9. The length of the CDR3 is 15 residues. CDR1 is MNHEY and CDR2 is SVGAGI in the germline V gene. The CDR3 loop is CASNPIGQVNYGYTF. The CDR3 DNA sequence: TGTGCCAGCAACCCCATCGGACAGGTTAACTATGGCTACACCTTC.

This chain joins TRBV28 and TRBJ1-6; possible D gene TRBD1, 6 bases. This CDR3 region has 15 residues. Trimming took off 5 bases at V and 3 bases at J, with 11 bases between the two ends. CDR1 and CDR2 from the germline V gene are MDHEN and SYDVKM. CDR3 residues: CASSTWTDYNSPLHF. The DNA for the CDR3 is TGTGCCAGCAGTACCTGGACAGACTATAATTCACCCCTCCACTTT.

The V and J genes are TRBV5-1 and TRBJ2-7; D is perhaps TRBD1 (6 bases). CDR1 and CDR2 from the germline V gene are SGHRS and YFSETQ. The V end lost 4 bases, the J end lost 0 bases, and 17 bases lay between the germline ends. This CDR3 region has 16 residues. The CDR3 loop is CASSRHTGISSYEQYF. The CDR3 region has the DNA TGCGCCAGCAGCCGCCATACAGGGATAAGCTCCTACGAGCAGTACTTC.

The chain couples TRBV6-4 to TRBJ2-2; no clear D. Germline V gene sequence: CDR1 MRHNA, CDR2 SNTAGT. With 6 bases removed from V and 0 bases from J, the gap between germline ends came to 2 bases. This CDR3 has 12 residues. The CDR3 reads CASSTNTGELFF. The CDR3 DNA reads as TGTGCCAGCAGCACGAACACCGGGGAGCTGTTTTTT.